This is a list of T cell receptor beta chains from one sample in a study of STAT5B mutations in CD4+ large granular lymphocyte leukemia. Repertoires were generated with immunoSEQ multiplex PCR, while TCRdb's copy carries only in-frame clones and drops some. The table has about 48,000 clones, roughly 72% seen once. What was sequenced was CD4+ T cells from blood buffy coats. The receptors originated from a human donor in good health. Both conserved end residues are part of each CDR3. The D gene is left open where the match is weak. Rows give clone size only sometimes, using once, few, many, or a class for an expanded clone.

v_gene	d_gene	abundance	len	j_gene	CDR3aa	CDR3nt
TRBV28	.	.	13	TRBJ1-1	CASSLDQGYRAFF	TGTGCCAGCAGTTTAGACCAGGGGTACAGGGCTTTCTTT
TRBV19	.	.	12	TRBJ1-2	CASSIMGDGYTF	TGTGCCAGTAGTATCATGGGGGATGGCTACACCTTC
TRBV7-9	.	few	15	TRBJ2-3	CASSLMGSSTDTQYF	TGTGCCAGCAGCTTAATGGGCTCCTCCACAGATACGCAGTATTTT
TRBV19	TRBD1	.	15	TRBJ1-1	CASSPWTGGDTEAFF	TGTGCCAGTAGTCCCTGGACAGGGGGCGACACTGAAGCTTTCTTT
TRBV27	TRBD1	.	15	TRBJ1-4	CASGQGAGGLEKLFF	TGTGCCAGCGGACAGGGGGCTGGGGGTTTGGAAAAACTGTTTTTT
TRBV5-1	.	.	17	TRBJ2-1	CASSLGVTWGVNNEQFF	TGCGCCAGCAGCTTGGGGGTCACGTGGGGAGTCAACAATGAGCAGTTCTTC
TRBV7-9	.	.	13	TRBJ2-5	CASSLDIGEDQYF	TGTGCCAGCAGCTTGGACATTGGGGAGGACCAGTACTTC
TRBV7-2	.	.	14	TRBJ2-7	CASSFPTASYEQYF	TGTGCCAGCAGCTTCCCGACGGCCTCCTACGAGCAGTACTTC
TRBV7-8	.	.	13	TRBJ1-2	CASNPGGGYGYTF	TGTGCCAGCAACCCGGGGGGTGGCTATGGCTACACCTTC
TRBV27	.	.	16	TRBJ1-1	CASSLSGAGANTEAFF	TGTGCCAGCAGTTTATCCGGAGCGGGGGCGAACACTGAAGCTTTCTTT
TRBV6-1	.	.	11	TRBJ1-1	CASSHNTEAFF	TGTGCCAGCAGCCACAACACTGAAGCTTTCTTT
TRBV6-6	.	.	14	TRBJ1-4	CASRDSATNEKLFF	TGTGCCAGCAGGGACAGTGCAACTAATGAAAAACTGTTTTTT
TRBV2	.	.	14	TRBJ1-4	CASSVQGPNEKLFF	TGTGCCAGCAGTGTCCAGGGGCCTAATGAAAAACTGTTTTTT
TRBV7-2	TRBD2	.	15	TRBJ2-7	CASSFSGGSSYEQYF	TGTGCCAGCAGCTTTAGCGGGGGGTCCTCCTACGAGCAGTACTTC
TRBV7-9	.	.	15	TRBJ2-3	CASSLSDSRTDTQYF	TGTGCCAGCAGCTTATCCGACAGCCGCACAGATACGCAGTATTTT
TRBV9	.	few	15	TRBJ2-5	CASSVGGTEGETQYF	TGTGCCAGCAGCGTAGGGGGGACGGAAGGGGAGACCCAGTACTTC
TRBV5-1	TRBD1	.	14	TRBJ2-7	CASSLQGETYEQYF	TGCGCCAGCAGCTTACAGGGGGAGACGTACGAGCAGTACTTC
TRBV11-3	.	once	17	TRBJ1-3	CASSLVFQDKLCHTIYF	TGTGCCAGCAGCTTAGTGTTCCAGGACAAACTTTGTCACACCATATATTTT
TRBV7-2	.	.	14	TRBJ2-5	CASSLPSGEETQYF	TGTGCCAGCAGCCTTCCGTCAGGGGAAGAGACCCAGTACTTC
TRBV28	.	.	12	TRBJ2-3	CASRGNTDTQYF	TGTGCCAGCAGGGGAAACACAGATACGCAGTATTTT
TRBV7-9	.	.	15	TRBJ2-1	CASSMAGSSYNEQFF	TGTGCCAGCAGCATGGCGGGGAGCTCCTACAATGAGCAGTTCTTC
TRBV7-2	.	.	15	TRBJ2-3	CASSSDYLSTDTQYF	TGTGCCAGCAGCTCGGACTACCTAAGCACAGATACGCAGTATTTT
TRBV29-1	.	.	12	TRBJ2-1	CSVDRGNNEQFF	TGCAGCGTCGACCGGGGAAACAATGAGCAGTTCTTC
TRBV9	.	.	17	TRBJ1-6	CASSALDAGSYNSPLHF	TGTGCCAGCAGCGCCCTGGACGCCGGTTCCTATAATTCACCCCTCCACTTT
TRBV7-9	TRBD2	.	15	TRBJ2-1	CASSLSGGASNEQFF	TGTGCCAGCAGCCTAAGCGGGGGGGCCAGTAATGAGCAGTTCTTC
TRBV5-1	.	few	15	TRBJ1-2	CASSLSGGSNYGYTF	TGCGCCAGCAGCTTGTCCGGGGGGAGCAACTATGGCTACACCTTC
TRBV7-2	.	.	13	TRBJ2-3	CASSLVGTDTQYF	TGTGCCAGCAGCTTAGTTGGCACAGATACGCAGTATTTT
TRBV6-6	.	few	15	TRBJ1-2	CASSRGTDDTHGYTF	TGTGCCAGCAGTAGAGGCACGGACGATACCCATGGCTACACCTTC
TRBV6-1	.	.	15	TRBJ2-3	CASRVASGGPDTQYF	TGTGCCAGCAGGGTAGCGAGTGGGGGGCCAGATACGCAGTATTTT
TRBV2	TRBD1	.	16	TRBJ1-1	CASTRTGGEGNTEAFF	TGTGCCAGCACCAGGACAGGGGGCGAAGGGAACACTGAAGCTTTCTTT
TRBV13	TRBD2	.	20	TRBJ2-7	CASSSSTPGLAEPTLYEQYF	TGTGCCAGCAGCTCCTCCACCCCGGGACTAGCGGAACCAACTCTCTACGAGCAGTACTTC
TRBV4-2	TRBD1	.	15	TRBJ2-7	CASSHHPGQDYEQYF	TGTGCCAGCAGCCATCACCCCGGACAGGACTACGAGCAGTACTTC
TRBV6-1	.	.	19	TRBJ2-1	CASSEGLTRFASSYNEQFF	TGTGCCAGCAGTGAAGGCCTCACGAGATTCGCGAGCTCCTACAATGAGCAGTTCTTC
TRBV6-1	.	few	14	TRBJ1-4	CASTRTLGNEKLFF	TGTGCCAGCACTAGGACTCTGGGTAATGAAAAACTGTTTTTT
TRBV6-4	.	.	16	TRBJ2-6	CASSDSGGSGANVLTF	TGTGCCAGCAGTGACTCAGGGGGCTCTGGGGCCAACGTCCTGACTTTC
TRBV5-1	TRBD1	.	16	TRBJ2-3	CASSWENRGGTDTQYF	TGCGCCAGCAGCTGGGAAAACAGGGGGGGCACAGATACGCAGTATTTT
TRBV28	TRBD2	once	16	TRBJ2-3	CASSPQGRGGRDTQYF	TGTGCCAGCAGTCCCCAGGGGCGGGGGGGCCGGGATACGCAGTATTTT
TRBV5-5	TRBD1	.	16	TRBJ1-1	CASSLRQWTGGSEAFF	TGTGCCAGCAGCTTGCGGCAGTGGACAGGGGGGTCAGAAGCTTTCTTT
TRBV5-1	TRBD1	.	16	TRBJ2-6	CASSWDSSSGANVLTF	TGCGCCAGCAGCTGGGACAGTTCCTCTGGGGCCAACGTCCTGACTTTC
TRBV18	.	.	15	TRBJ1-2	CASSLETDSAYGYTF	TGTGCCAGCTCACTCGAAACGGACAGCGCCTATGGCTACACCTTC
TRBV6-1	.	.	18	TRBJ2-6	CASSEAVQAYSGANVLTF	TGTGCCAGCAGTGAAGCGGTACAGGCATACTCTGGGGCCAACGTCCTGACTTTC
TRBV7-9	.	.	8	TRBJ2-3	CATHTQYF	TGTGCCACCCATACGCAGTATTTT
TRBV6-1	.	.	14	TRBJ1-4	CASSRQLTNEKLFF	TGTGCCAGCAGTCGACAGCTAACTAATGAAAAACTGTTTTTT
TRBV4-1	.	once	17	TRBJ2-4	CASSQGHVSLSKNIQYF	TGCGCCAGCAGCCAAGGACACGTCTCTCTTTCCAAAAACATTCAGTACTTC
TRBV5-6	.	.	14	TRBJ2-6	CASSPGSGANVLTF	TGTGCCAGCAGCCCAGGCTCTGGGGCCAACGTCCTGACTTTC
TRBV30	.	few	13	TRBJ1-1	CAWSVDVNTEAFF	TGTGCCTGGAGTGTGGACGTGAACACTGAAGCTTTCTTT
TRBV6-5	.	few	14	TRBJ1-1	CASSYPDRRTEAFF	TGTGCCAGCAGTTACCCGGACCGTCGCACTGAAGCTTTCTTT
TRBV30	.	.	13	TRBJ2-1	CAWKWGSGNEQFF	TGTGCCTGGAAATGGGGATCAGGCAATGAGCAGTTCTTC
TRBV9	.	.	15	TRBJ1-2	CASSPTTAGLYGYTF	TGTGCCAGCAGCCCCACCACCGCGGGACTCTATGGCTACACCTTC
TRBV2	.	.	15	TRBJ1-5	CASSEEGPLNQPQHF	TGTGCCAGCAGTGAGGAAGGGCCTCTCAATCAGCCCCAGCATTTT
TRBV18	.	.	16	TRBJ2-2	CASSPFRASKSGELFF	TGTGCCAGCTCACCTTTCCGGGCCAGCAAATCCGGGGAGCTGTTTTTT
TRBV28	TRBD1	.	14	TRBJ1-2	CASAGTGFSYGYTF	TGTGCCAGCGCGGGGACAGGGTTCTCCTATGGCTACACCTTC
TRBV2	TRBD1	.	15	TRBJ1-4	CASSGQGSSNEKLFF	TGTGCCAGCAGTGGACAGGGGTCGTCTAATGAAAAACTGTTTTTT